Reported below is one T cell receptor (beta chain). The sample comes from a study of technical replicates of blood from a few donors. Assay used: immunoSEQ multiplex PCR; TCRdb lists only in-frame clones, some missing. The sample holds some 81,000 clones, roughly 91% seen once. The CDR3 contains 15 residues. Deletions cut 2 bases from V and 1 base from J, with 9 bases between. From germline, CDR1 is MNHNY and CDR2 SVGAGI (reference sequence). The specimen sequenced was T cells isolated from PBMCs. The rearrangement uses TRBV6-6 and TRBJ2-4; D remains unclear. This TCR was sampled from a human donor in good health. In DNA form, the CDR3 reads TGTGCCAGCAGTTACATAGTTGCGGCCAAAAACATTCAGTACTTC. As protein: CASSYIVAAKNIQYF.